Listed here are 2 T cell receptor beta chains from one sample, sequenced in a study of shared clonotypes between healthy human individuals. Assay used: immunoSEQ multiplex PCR; TCRdb lists only in-frame clones, some missing. The sample lists 2 million to 3 million clones, 93% occurring once. Specimen: naive CD4+ T cells from PBMCs. Stated subset: CD45RA+ positively selected. These receptors all come from a man aged 18 to 30 in good health. Some clones in this sample may be carry-over from other donors' samples.

The chain combines TRBV28 with TRBJ2-5; D call uncertain. V gave up 6 bases and J gave up 1 base, with 12 bases separating them. Germline V gene sequence: CDR1 MDHEN, CDR2 SYDVKM. This CDR3 contains 14 residues. Written as DNA, the CDR3 is TGTGCCAGCAGCCCCACTTGGGGCCAAGAGACCCAGTACTTC. It codes for CASSPTWGQETQYF.

The chain uses TRBV11-3 and TRBJ2-5; possible D gene TRBD1, 5 bases. The J call is uncertain, as TRBJ2-7 better fits the DNA end. The CDR3 has 14 amino acids. Germline CDR1 SGHNT, CDR2 YENEEA. CDR3 DNA sequence: TGTGCCAGCAGCTCCTCAGGGATGAGCTACGAGCAGTACTTC. As protein: CASSSSGMSYEQYF.